Listed here are 30 T cell receptor beta chains from one sample, sequenced in a study of cytomegalovirus exposure and HLA in healthy donors. Primers: 60 Vbeta forward and 13 Jbeta reverse. Clones were read by immunoSEQ multiplex PCR, and TCRdb kept only the in-frame ones, dropping some. In the table there are around 120,000 clones, 77% of which are singletons. Sequencing was done on a sample of PBMCs. The receptors were gathered from a man aged 50-59 years in good health and CMV-seropositive.

The count of this clone is one. This rearrangement joins TRBV6-5 to TRBJ1-4; 8 nucleotides align to TRBD1. Germline assignment: CDR1 MNHEY and CDR2 SVGAGI. J gave up 7 bases and V 0 bases, and 4 bases lay outside the gene matches. The CDR3 length is 15 residues. CDR3 nucleotide sequence: TGTGCCAGCAGTTACTCAGGACAGGGCGGTGAAAAACTGTTTTTT. It specifies CASSYSGQGGEKLFF.

This rearrangement joins TRBV19 to TRBJ2-2; tentative D call: TRBD2 (7 bases). Germline values: CDR1 LNHDA, CDR2 SQIVND (reference sequence). The CDR3 has 16 residues. The germline V and J ends were trimmed by 3 bases and 2 bases, with 13 bases remaining between them. The DNA of the CDR3 is TGTGCCAGTAGTATGGATGGGGGGGGCAACACCGGGGAGCTGTTTTTT. It is translated as CASSMDGGGNTGELFF.

The chain links TRBV10-3 to TRBJ1-1; 7 bases map to TRBD1. CDR1 is ENHRY, CDR2 SYGVKD, per germline. The CDR3 is made up of 15 amino acids. Trimming cost V 3 bases and J 3 bases; bases outside gene matches: 7. CDR3: CAISDNTGAYTEAFF. CDR3 DNA: TGTGCCATCAGTGACAACACAGGGGCCTACACTGAAGCTTTCTTT.

The chain couples TRBV30 to TRBJ2-1; 8 bases align to TRBD2. The CDR3 is 11 amino acids. Trimming at V came to 3 bases and at J to 10 bases, leaving 2 bases not matched to a gene. Germline loops: CDR1 GTSNPN, CDR2 SVGIG (reference sequence). The CDR3: CAWRKRGEQFF. As DNA, the CDR3 is TGTGCCTGGAGGAAGCGGGGGGAGCAGTTCTTC. Full variable domain (outside the CDR3, taken from reference TRBV30 and TRBJ2-1): SQTIHQWPATLVQPVGSPLSLECTVEGTSNPNLYWYRQAAGRGLQLLFYSVGIGQISSEVPQNLSASRPQDRQFILSSKKLLLSDSGFYLCAWRKRGEQFFGPGTRLTVL.

The gene calls are TRBV10-3 and TRBJ2-7, with 10 bases fitting TRBD2. V shed 6 bases and J 4 bases; nucleotides not matched to a gene: 6. The V gene's germline CDR1 is ENHRY and CDR2 SYGVKD. The length of the CDR3 is 14 residues. CDR3 residues: CAIRTSGLSYEQYF. The CDR3 DNA follows: TGTGCCATCAGGACTAGCGGGCTATCGTACGAGCAGTACTTC.

This clone has just a few counts. The chain is built from TRBV27 and TRBJ2-1; possible D gene TRBD1, 5 bases. The V end lost 6 bases, the J end lost 0 bases, and 15 bases lay between the germline ends. CDR3 size: 16 residues. Germline CDR1 and CDR2: MNHEY and SMNVEV (reference sequence). In nucleotides, the CDR3 is TGTGCCAGCAGGGAAAGACAGACAAGCTCCTACAATGAGCAGTTCTTC. Translating it yields CASRERQTSSYNEQFF.

This chain joins TRBV4-3 and TRBJ2-5; D unresolved. CDR1 is LGHNA, CDR2 YSLEER, per germline. The V end lost 1 base, the J end lost 2 bases, and 11 bases lay between the germline ends. The CDR3 spans 15 residues. The CDR3: CASSQGAWSQETQYF. The DNA of the CDR3 is TGCGCCAGCAGCCAAGGGGCGTGGTCACAAGAGACCCAGTACTTC.

This clone showed up just a few times. The V gene is TRBV2, the J gene TRBJ1-1; possibly TRBD1 for D (6 bases). The CDR3 spans 13 residues. The germline V and J ends were trimmed by 8 bases and 6 bases, with 16 bases remaining between them. Germline V gives CDR1 SNHLY, CDR2 FYNNEI. The CDR3 DNA sequence: TGTGCCAGCTTGCTGACAGGCTCCCCTGAAGCTTTCTTT. This sequence encodes CASLLTGSPEAFF.

The chain joins TRBV10-2 to TRBJ2-7; 11 nucleotides agree with TRBD2. The CDR3 consists of 14 residues. The V and J ends lost 8 bases and 7 bases, in that order; junction bases with no gene match: 10. Germline V gives CDR1 WSHSY, CDR2 SAAADI. The CDR3 bases are TGCGCCAGCGGCTTAGCGGGAGGGCCTCGGGAGCAGTACTTC. Its translation is CASGLAGGPREQYF.

This clone was seen only a few times. V gene TRBV27 combines with J gene TRBJ1-5; D is unclear. Germline V gives CDR1 MNHEY, CDR2 SMNVEV (reference sequence). V was cut by 7 bases and J by 0 bases, with 4 bases left in between. The length of the CDR3 is 12 residues. CDR3 coding DNA: TGTGCCAGCATCGGTAGCAATCAGCCCCAGCATTTT. Translation: CASIGSNQPQHF.

The chain links TRBV28 to TRBJ2-7; possible D gene TRBD1, 6 bases. This CDR3 comprises 12 residues. V dropped 6 bases and J dropped 5 bases, with 11 bases sitting between them. Germline values: CDR1 MDHEN, CDR2 SYDVKM. The CDR3 DNA is TGTGCCAGCAGCTCCACAGGGAACGAGCAGTACTTC. Protein product: CASSSTGNEQYF.

The genes are TRBV5-4 and TRBJ2-7; D gene ambiguous. This CDR3 spans 14 amino acids. Germline V CDR1 and CDR2: SGHNT, YYREEE (reference sequence). V dropped 0 bases and J dropped 2 bases, with 9 bases sitting between them. The CDR3 DNA reads as TGTGCCAGCAGCTTGGGGCGGAGTACCTACGAGCAGTACTTC. Amino acid sequence: CASSLGRSTYEQYF.

The chain is built from TRBV6-5 and TRBJ1-1; maybe TRBD1 (6 bases). Germline-derived CDR1 and CDR2 are MNHEY and SVGAGI. Trimming took off 4 bases at V and 6 bases at J, with 12 bases between the two ends. This CDR3 spans 13 amino acids. CDR3 coding DNA: TGTGCCAGCAGTTCCCCTCGGACAGCTGAAGCTTTCTTT. Translation gives CASSSPRTAEAFF.

This chain links TRBV2 with TRBJ1-4; 7 bases fit TRBD1. Germline lookup yields CDR1 SNHLY and CDR2 FYNNEI. The CDR3 has 13 residues. The ends lost 8 bases at V and 1 base at J; junction bases unmatched: 1. The CDR3 is CASHRGTNEKLFF. The CDR3 DNA reads as TGTGCCAGCCACAGGGGAACTAATGAAAAACTGTTTTTT.

This clone has only a few counts. The CDR3 nucleotides are TGCGCCAGCAGCTTGAGGGAAGCGGGGGGAGGCTCCTACAATGAGCAGTTCTTC. Encoded protein: CASSLREAGGGSYNEQFF. The chain carries TRBV5-1 and TRBJ2-1, with 9 bases that match TRBD2. Trimming took 1 base from V and 0 from J; bases not matched to a gene: 8. CDR1 SGHRS and CDR2 YFSETQ come from the germline V gene. The CDR3 extends over 18 amino acids.

The genes are TRBV18 and TRBJ1-4; D is possibly TRBD1 (6 bases). V was shortened by 6 bases and J by 6 bases, with 20 bases between the two germline ends. In germline, CDR1 is KGHSH, CDR2 LQKENI. CDR3 length equals 16 residues. The CDR3 nucleotides are TGTGCCAGCTCGGACCAACAGGGTGGTGTGGATGAAAAACTGTTTTTT. Amino acid sequence: CASSDQQGGVDEKLFF.

The sample holds a few counts of this clone. The chain has TRBV4-1 and TRBJ1-1; 7 bases agree with TRBD1. J lost 2 bases, V lost 4 bases, and 16 bases had no gene match. Germline values: CDR1 MGHRA, CDR2 YSYEKL. This CDR3 has 18 residues. For the CDR3, the DNA is TGCGCCAGCAGCCCGGGACAGTCACTTAAGGAGCCTAACACTGAAGCTTTCTTT. As protein: CASSPGQSLKEPNTEAFF.

This clone was picked up one time. The chain has TRBV5-8 and TRBJ2-2, with 8 bases matching TRBD1. Trimming cost V 5 bases and J 5 bases; bases outside gene matches: 8. Looked up from germline, CDR1 is SGHTS and CDR2 is YDEGEE. The CDR3 totals 15 residues. The CDR3 DNA reads TGTGCCAGCAGAGTTGACAGGGGACGGACCGGGGAGCTGTTTTTT. It specifies CASRVDRGRTGELFF.

The sample holds a few counts of this clone. The V and J genes are TRBV5-1 and TRBJ1-1; D uncertain. Germline CDR1 reads SGHRS; CDR2 reads YFSETQ. The CDR3 extends over 13 amino acids. V was shortened by 4 bases and J by 1 base, with 8 bases between the two germline ends. CDR3 bases: TGCGCCAGCAGCCCCAACAGGAACACTGAAGCTTTCTTT. Translating gives CASSPNRNTEAFF.

The V and J genes are TRBV6-5 and TRBJ1-2; 12 nucleotides line up with TRBD1. J was trimmed by 5 bases and V by 4 bases; bases with no gene match: 5. Germline V gives CDR1 MNHEY, CDR2 SVGAGI. The CDR3 totals 15 residues. The CDR3 nucleotides are TGTGCCAGCAGTTGGGGGGACAGGGGGCTTTATGGCTACACCTTC. Translated: CASSWGDRGLYGYTF.

The rearrangement joins TRBV28 to TRBJ1-2; TRBD1 aligns across 8 bases. The CDR3 length is 15 residues. Germline assignment: CDR1 MDHEN and CDR2 SYDVKM. V was clipped by 6 bases and J by 3 bases; unmatched bases: 9. The CDR3 loop is CASSTLQGGDYGYTF. In DNA, the CDR3 is TGTGCCAGCAGCACCTTACAGGGGGGCGACTATGGCTACACCTTC.

The V gene is TRBV7-9, the J gene TRBJ1-5, with a possible D match to TRBD1 (6 bases). CDR1 is SEHNR, CDR2 FQNEAQ, per germline (reference sequence). The CDR3 runs 15 residues. The V gene lost 10 bases and the J gene lost 1 base, with 17 bases spanning the gap. This CDR3 is CANLGEGQSNQPQHF. In nucleotides, the CDR3 is TGTGCCAACCTCGGCGAAGGACAGAGCAATCAGCCCCAGCATTTT. The variable domain in full, completed from reference TRBV7-9 and TRBJ1-5, reads DTGVSQNPRHKITKRGQNVTFRCDPISEHNRLYWYRQTLGQGPEFLTYFQNEAQLEKSRLLSDRFSAERPKGSFSTLEIQRTEQGDSAMYLCANLGEGQSNQPQHFGDGTRLSIL.

This sequence joins TRBV7-2 and TRBJ2-1; 13 nucleotides agree with TRBD2. V was clipped by 5 bases and J by 15 bases; unmatched bases: 7. Germline V gene lookup returns CDR1 SGHTA and CDR2 FQGNSA. CDR3 length: 13 amino acids. The CDR3, as DNA: TGTGCCAGCAGCGTGGGACTAGCGGGATGGCTGTTCTTC. It yields the protein CASSVGLAGWLFF.

In this sample, this clone turned up once. V usage is TRBV28 and J usage is TRBJ2-7; the match to TRBD1 covers 9 bases. Germline trimming cut 8 bases from V and 6 bases from J; bases unmatched to any gene: 8. Per the germline V gene, CDR1 is MDHEN and CDR2 is SYDVKM. This CDR3 comprises 13 residues. CDR3 nucleotides: TGTGCCAGCCAACGGACAGGGGTAACCGAGCAGTACTTC. Translated, it gives CASQRTGVTEQYF.

The gene calls are TRBV18 and TRBJ1-2, with TRBD1 as a possible D gene (6 bases). The ends were cut back, 6 bases at V and 6 bases at J, with 20 bases in the middle. The CDR3 loop spans 15 amino acids. Looked up from germline, CDR1 is KGHSH and CDR2 is LQKENI. The CDR3 here is CASSATEQGQDGYTF. DNA for the CDR3: TGTGCCAGCTCGGCCACCGAACAGGGCCAGGATGGCTACACCTTC.

This clone was detected once. V is TRBV5-1 and J is TRBJ1-1; D is unresolved. Per germline, CDR1 SGHRS and CDR2 YFSETQ. V shed 3 bases and J shed 1 base, with 7 bases lying between them. The CDR3 is 13 residues long. The CDR3 protein is CASSSRENTEAFF. CDR3 bases: TGCGCCAGCAGCTCCCGGGAGAACACTGAAGCTTTCTTT.

The chain couples TRBV19 to TRBJ2-3, with a possible D match to TRBD1 (5 bases). With 3 bases removed from V and 6 bases from J, the gap between germline ends came to 10 bases. The V gene's germline CDR1 is LNHDA and CDR2 SQIVND (reference sequence). The CDR3 is 13 residues long. CDR3 in amino acids: CASSMVGADTQYF. The CDR3 DNA reads as TGTGCCAGTAGTATGGTTGGGGCGGATACGCAGTATTTT.

V gene TRBV15 combines with J gene TRBJ2-3; 7 bases line up with TRBD2. With V trimmed by 2 bases and J by 7 bases, 3 bases remained unmatched. The CDR3 is 13 amino acids. Per germline, CDR1 LNHNV and CDR2 YYDKDF (reference sequence). As DNA, the CDR3 is TGTGCCACCAGCAGACCGGGAGGAAATACGCAGTATTTT. Its protein product is CATSRPGGNTQYF.

J is TRBJ2-1 and V is TRBV7-2; a possible D gene is TRBD1 (6 bases). The CDR3 contains 19 residues. Per germline, CDR1 SGHTA and CDR2 FQGNSA. Trimming cost V 1 base and J 1 base, with 20 bases left between them. The DNA of the CDR3 is TGTGCCAGCAGCTTAGTTTCGTCAGTAGCACAGGGTTCCTACAATGAGCAGTTCTTC. Residues: CASSLVSSVAQGSYNEQFF.

There are a few counts of this clone. J is TRBJ1-1 and V is TRBV2, with D hard to call. V was pared by 4 bases and J by 1 base, with 7 bases between. From germline, CDR1 is SNHLY and CDR2 FYNNEI. The CDR3 has 13 amino acids. The CDR3 spells CASSVQENTEAFF. The CDR3 DNA reads TGTGCCAGCAGTGTGCAGGAGAACACTGAAGCTTTCTTT.